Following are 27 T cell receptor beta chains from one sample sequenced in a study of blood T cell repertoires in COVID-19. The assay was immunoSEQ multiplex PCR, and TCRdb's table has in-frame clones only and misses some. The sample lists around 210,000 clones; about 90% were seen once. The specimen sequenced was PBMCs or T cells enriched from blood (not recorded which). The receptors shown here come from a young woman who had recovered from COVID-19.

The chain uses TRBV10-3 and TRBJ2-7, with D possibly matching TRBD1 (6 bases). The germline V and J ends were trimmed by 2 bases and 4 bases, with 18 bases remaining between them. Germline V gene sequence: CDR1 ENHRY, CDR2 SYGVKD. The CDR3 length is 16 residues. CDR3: CAISEKGGRGRYEQYF. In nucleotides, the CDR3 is TGTGCCATCAGTGAGAAAGGAGGCAGGGGTAGGTACGAGCAGTACTTC.

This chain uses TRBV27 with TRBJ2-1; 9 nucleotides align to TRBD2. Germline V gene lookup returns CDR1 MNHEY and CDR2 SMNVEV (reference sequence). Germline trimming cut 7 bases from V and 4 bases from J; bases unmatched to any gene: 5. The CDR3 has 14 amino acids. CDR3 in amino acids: CASKWAGGYNEQFF. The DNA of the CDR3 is TGTGCCAGCAAATGGGCGGGGGGGTACAATGAGCAGTTCTTC.

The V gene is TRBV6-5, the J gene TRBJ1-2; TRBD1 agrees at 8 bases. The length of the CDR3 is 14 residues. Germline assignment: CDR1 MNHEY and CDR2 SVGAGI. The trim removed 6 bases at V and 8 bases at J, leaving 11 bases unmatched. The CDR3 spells CASSRRQGFWGYTF. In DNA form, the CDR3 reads TGTGCCAGCAGCCGACGACAGGGGTTTTGGGGCTACACCTTC.

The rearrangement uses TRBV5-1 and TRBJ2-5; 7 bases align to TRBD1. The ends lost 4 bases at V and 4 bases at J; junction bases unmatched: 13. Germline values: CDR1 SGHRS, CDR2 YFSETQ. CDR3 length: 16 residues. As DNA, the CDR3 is TGCGCCAGCAGCGGAACACCGACAGGGCCGGGAGAGACCCAGTACTTC. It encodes CASSGTPTGPGETQYF.

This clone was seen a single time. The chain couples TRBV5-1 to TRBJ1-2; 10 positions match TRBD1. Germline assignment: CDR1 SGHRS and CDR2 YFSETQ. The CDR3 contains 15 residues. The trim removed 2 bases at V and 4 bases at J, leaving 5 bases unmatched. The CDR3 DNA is TGCGCCAGCAGCTTCGGGACAGGGGAAGGCTATGGCTACACCTTC. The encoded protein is CASSFGTGEGYGYTF.

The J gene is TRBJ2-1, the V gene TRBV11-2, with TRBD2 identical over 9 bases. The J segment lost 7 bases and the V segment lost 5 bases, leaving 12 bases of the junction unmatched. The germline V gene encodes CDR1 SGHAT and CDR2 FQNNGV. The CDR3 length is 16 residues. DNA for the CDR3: TGTGCCAGCAGCCTCACGGCGGGGGGGCAGTTAAATGAGCAGTTCTTC. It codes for CASSLTAGGQLNEQFF.

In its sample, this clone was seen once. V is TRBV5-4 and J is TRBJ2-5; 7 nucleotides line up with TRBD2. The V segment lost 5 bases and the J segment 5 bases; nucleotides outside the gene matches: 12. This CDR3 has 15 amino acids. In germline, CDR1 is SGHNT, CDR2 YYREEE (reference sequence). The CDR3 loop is CASRQDLTSRETQYF. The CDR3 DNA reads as TGTGCCAGCAGACAGGATCTGACTAGCCGGGAGACCCAGTACTTC.

The CDR3 bases are TGTGCCAGCAGCCAAGGGGGAGCGGCTCAGCCCCAGCATTTT. Its protein product is CASSQGGAAQPQHF. The chain links TRBV11-2 to TRBJ1-5; possible D gene TRBD1, 6 bases. Trimming removed 5 bases from V and 6 bases from J, with 14 bases in between. Germline V gene data show CDR1 as SGHAT and CDR2 as FQNNGV. The CDR3 runs 14 residues.

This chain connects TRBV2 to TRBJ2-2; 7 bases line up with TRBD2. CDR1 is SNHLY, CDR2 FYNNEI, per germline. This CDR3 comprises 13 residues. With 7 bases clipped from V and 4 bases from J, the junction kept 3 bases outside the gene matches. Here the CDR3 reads CASMGLFTGELFF. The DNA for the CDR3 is TGTGCCAGCATGGGACTATTCACCGGGGAGCTGTTTTTT.

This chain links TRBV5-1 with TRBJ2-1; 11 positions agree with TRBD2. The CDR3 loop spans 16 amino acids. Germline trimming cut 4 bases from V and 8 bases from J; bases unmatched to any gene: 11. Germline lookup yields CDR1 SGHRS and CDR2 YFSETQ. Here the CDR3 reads CASSRAPSGGKDEQFF. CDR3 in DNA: TGCGCCAGCAGCCGGGCCCCTAGCGGGGGGAAGGATGAGCAGTTCTTC.

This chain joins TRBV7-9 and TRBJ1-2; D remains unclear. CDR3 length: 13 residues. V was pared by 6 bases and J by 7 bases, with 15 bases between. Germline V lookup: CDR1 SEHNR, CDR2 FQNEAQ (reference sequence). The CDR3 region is CASRITELPGYTF. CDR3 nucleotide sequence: TGTGCCAGCAGGATCACTGAGTTACCTGGCTACACCTTC.

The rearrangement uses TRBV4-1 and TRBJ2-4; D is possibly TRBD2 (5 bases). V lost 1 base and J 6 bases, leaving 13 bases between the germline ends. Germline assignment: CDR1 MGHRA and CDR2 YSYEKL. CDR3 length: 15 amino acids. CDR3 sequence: CASSQGGADLNIQYF. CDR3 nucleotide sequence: TGCGCCAGCAGCCAAGGGGGAGCGGACCTAAACATTCAGTACTTC.

The DNA for the CDR3 is TGTGCCAGCCTCCAGTATGGCTACACCTTC. It encodes CASLQYGYTF. V and J are TRBV28 and TRBJ1-2; no clear D gene. Per the germline V gene, CDR1 is MDHEN and CDR2 is SYDVKM. This CDR3 comprises 10 residues. Trimming removed 8 bases at V and 5 bases at J, with 6 bases between.

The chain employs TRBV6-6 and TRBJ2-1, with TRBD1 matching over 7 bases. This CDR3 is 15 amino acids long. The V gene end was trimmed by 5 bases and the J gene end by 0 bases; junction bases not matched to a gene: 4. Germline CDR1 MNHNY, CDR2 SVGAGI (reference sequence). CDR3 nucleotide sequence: TGTGCCAGCAGTGGACAGGATAGCTCCTACAATGAGCAGTTCTTC. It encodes CASSGQDSSYNEQFF.

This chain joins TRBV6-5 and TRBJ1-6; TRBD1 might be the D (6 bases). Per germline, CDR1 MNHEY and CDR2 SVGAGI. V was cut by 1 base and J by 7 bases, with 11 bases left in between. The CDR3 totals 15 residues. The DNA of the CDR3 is TGTGCCAGCAGTTACTGGGCAGGGGACAATTCACCCCTCCACTTT. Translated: CASSYWAGDNSPLHF.

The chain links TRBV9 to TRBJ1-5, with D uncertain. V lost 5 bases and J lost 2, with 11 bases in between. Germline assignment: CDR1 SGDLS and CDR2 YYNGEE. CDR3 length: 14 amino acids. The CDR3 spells CASSAGKGNQPQHF. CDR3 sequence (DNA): TGTGCCAGCAGTGCCGGGAAGGGCAATCAGCCCCAGCATTTT.

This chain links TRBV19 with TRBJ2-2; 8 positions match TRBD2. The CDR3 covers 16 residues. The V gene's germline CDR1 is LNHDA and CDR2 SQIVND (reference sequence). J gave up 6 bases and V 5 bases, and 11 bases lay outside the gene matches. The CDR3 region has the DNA TGTGCCAGTAGTGCCCTCCCGGGACTAGTGGCCGGGGAGCTGTTTTTT. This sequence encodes CASSALPGLVAGELFF.

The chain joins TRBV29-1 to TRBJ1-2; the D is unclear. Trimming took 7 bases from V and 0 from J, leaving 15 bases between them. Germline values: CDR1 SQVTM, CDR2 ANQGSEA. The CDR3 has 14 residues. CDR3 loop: CSAPDGVANYGYTF. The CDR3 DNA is TGCAGCGCCCCCGACGGGGTAGCTAACTATGGCTACACCTTC.

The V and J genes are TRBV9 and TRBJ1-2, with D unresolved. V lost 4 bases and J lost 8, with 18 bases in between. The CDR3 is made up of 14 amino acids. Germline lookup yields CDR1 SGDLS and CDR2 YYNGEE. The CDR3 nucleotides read TGTGCCAGCAGCACAGACGGGGAGGGCTGGGGCTACACCTTC. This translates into CASSTDGEGWGYTF.

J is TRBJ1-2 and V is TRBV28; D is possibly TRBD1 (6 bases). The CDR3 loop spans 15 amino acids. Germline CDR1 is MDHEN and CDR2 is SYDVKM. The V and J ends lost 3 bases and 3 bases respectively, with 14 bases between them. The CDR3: CASSFPGEGYYGYTF. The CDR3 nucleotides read TGTGCCAGCAGTTTTCCAGGGGAGGGTTACTATGGCTACACCTTC.

In nucleotides, the CDR3 is TGTGCCAGCAGAGCAGGGGGTGAGCCCTATGGCTACACCTTC. Translating gives CASRAGGEPYGYTF. This sequence joins TRBV6-5 and TRBJ1-2; 7 positions match TRBD1. CDR1 is MNHEY and CDR2 is SVGAGI in the germline V gene. The CDR3 has 14 residues. V shed 6 bases, J shed 4 bases, and the junction held 8 bases outside the gene matches.

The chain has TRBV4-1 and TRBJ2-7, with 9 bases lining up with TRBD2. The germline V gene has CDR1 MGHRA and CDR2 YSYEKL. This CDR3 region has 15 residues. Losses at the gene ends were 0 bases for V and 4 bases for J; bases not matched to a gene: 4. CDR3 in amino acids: CASSQDRGGAYEQYF. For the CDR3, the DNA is TGCGCCAGCAGCCAAGACCGCGGGGGGGCGTACGAGCAGTACTTC.

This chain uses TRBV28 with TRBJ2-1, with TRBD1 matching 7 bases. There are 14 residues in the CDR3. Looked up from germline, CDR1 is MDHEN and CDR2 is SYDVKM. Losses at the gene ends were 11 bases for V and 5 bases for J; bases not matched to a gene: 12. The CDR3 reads CAAQGWDRDNEQFF. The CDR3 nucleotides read TGTGCCGCCCAGGGATGGGACAGAGACAATGAGCAGTTCTTC. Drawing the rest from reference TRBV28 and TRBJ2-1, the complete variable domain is DVKVTQSSRYLVKRTGEKVFLECVQDMDHENMFWYRQDPGLGLRLIYFSYDVKMKEKGDIPEGYSVSREKKERFSLILESASTNQTSMYLCAAQGWDRDNEQFFGPGTRLTVL.

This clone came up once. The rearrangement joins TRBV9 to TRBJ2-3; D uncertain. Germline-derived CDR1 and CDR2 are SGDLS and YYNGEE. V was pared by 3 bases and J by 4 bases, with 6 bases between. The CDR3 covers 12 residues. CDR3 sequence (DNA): TGTGCCAGCAGCGACGGTGCAGATACGCAGTATTTT. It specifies CASSDGADTQYF.

The CDR3 reads CASRSGPSGNTIYF. The CDR3 nucleotides are TGTGCCAGCAGATCAGGCCCCTCTGGAAACACCATATATTTT. The rearrangement links TRBV7-9 to TRBJ1-3; D is unresolved. Between the trimmed V and J ends, which lost 6 bases and 0 bases, there was a span of 9 bases. Germline CDR1 SEHNR, CDR2 FQNEAQ (reference sequence). CDR3 length equals 14 residues. The variable domain in full, with the rest retrieved from reference TRBV7-9 and TRBJ1-3, is DTGVSQNPRHKITKRGQNVTFRCDPISEHNRLYWYRQTLGQGPEFLTYFQNEAQLEKSRLLSDRFSAERPKGSFSTLEIQRTEQGDSAMYLCASRSGPSGNTIYFGEGSWLTVV.

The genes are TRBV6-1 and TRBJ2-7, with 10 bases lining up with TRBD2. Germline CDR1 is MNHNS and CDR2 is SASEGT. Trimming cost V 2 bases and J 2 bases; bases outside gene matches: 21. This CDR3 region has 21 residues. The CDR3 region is CASSELIQGRRGLAETYEQYF. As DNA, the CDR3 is TGTGCCAGCAGTGAATTAATCCAGGGCAGGCGTGGACTAGCGGAAACCTACGAGCAGTACTTC.

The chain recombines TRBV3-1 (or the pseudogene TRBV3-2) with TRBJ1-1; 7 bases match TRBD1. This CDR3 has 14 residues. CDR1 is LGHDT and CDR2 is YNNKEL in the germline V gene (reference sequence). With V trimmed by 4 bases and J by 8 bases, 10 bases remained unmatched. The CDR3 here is CASSPPTSGQEAFF. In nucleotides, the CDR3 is TGTGCCAGCAGCCCCCCTACCTCGGGACAGGAAGCTTTCTTT.